Following are 5 T cell receptor beta chains from one sample sequenced in a study of beta chain features in type 1 diabetes. Expressed TCRB transcripts were sequenced because the entire RNA isolate underwent reverse transcription. The data were produced by immunoSEQ multiplex PCR, yet TCRdb's version contains in-frame clones alone and is incomplete. This sample has about 150,000 clones, with about 9.3% found just once. Antigens of these TCRs are unknown. Findings and caveats of the study: Shorter TCRB CDR3s, moderately but significantly so, marked every one of the four CD4+ subsets in Type 1 diabetes patients.

The sequenced sample was central memory CD4+ T cells from blood. These receptors all come from a man younger than 45 with type 1 diabetes.

The chain couples TRBV7-7 to TRBJ2-3; 12 nucleotides line up with TRBD2. With 5 bases clipped from V and 2 bases from J, the junction kept 5 bases outside the gene matches. From germline, CDR1 is SSHAT and CDR2 FNYEAQ (reference sequence). The CDR3 is 16 amino acids. The DNA for the CDR3 is TGTGCCAGCAGCCCAGGACTAGCGGGGCACACAGATACGCAGTATTTT. It specifies CASSPGLAGHTDTQYF.

The chain joins TRBV11-3 to TRBJ1-1; no reliable D call. From germline, CDR1 is SGHNT and CDR2 YENEEA. Between the trimmed V and J ends, which lost 5 bases and 1 base, there was a span of 11 bases. The CDR3 has 14 amino acids. The CDR3 DNA sequence: TGTGCCAGCAGCCCGCGTGGTTGGAACACTGAAGCTTTCTTT. Protein: CASSPRGWNTEAFF.

This clone occurred a few times. V and J are TRBV28 and TRBJ1-6; D is unclear. Trimming removed 1 base at V and 14 bases at J, with 9 bases between. The germline V gene encodes CDR1 MDHEN and CDR2 SYDVKM. CDR3 length: 12 residues. This CDR3 is CASSLSHIALHF. CDR3 nucleotide sequence: TGTGCCAGCAGTTTATCCCATATAGCCCTCCACTTT.

This clone has only a few counts. The chain carries TRBV30 and TRBJ1-5; 9 bases are shared with TRBD1. The V segment lost 1 base and the J segment 4 bases; nucleotides outside the gene matches: 2. The CDR3 sequence is 14 residues long. Germline-derived CDR1 and CDR2 are GTSNPN and SVGIG (reference sequence). The CDR3 loop reads CAWSEGTGNQPQHF. CDR3 nucleotide sequence: TGTGCCTGGAGTGAAGGGACAGGGAATCAGCCCCAGCATTTT.

V is TRBV13 and J is TRBJ2-1; the match to TRBD1 covers 9 bases. After removal of 2 bases from V and 9 bases from J, the junction contained 14 bases not matched to a gene. This CDR3 spans 17 amino acids. CDR1 is PRHDT, CDR2 FYEKMQ, per germline (reference sequence). The CDR3 protein is CASSLPWTGDVAGEQFF. Here the CDR3 DNA reads TGTGCCAGCAGCTTACCCTGGACAGGGGATGTGGCGGGTGAGCAGTTCTTC. Variable domain in full (rest from reference TRBV13 and TRBJ2-1): AAGVIQSPRHLIKEKRETATLKCYPIPRHDTVYWYQQGPGQDPQFLISFYEKMQSDKGSIPDRFSAQQFSDYHSELNMSSLELGDSALYFCASSLPWTGDVAGEQFFGPGTRLTVL.